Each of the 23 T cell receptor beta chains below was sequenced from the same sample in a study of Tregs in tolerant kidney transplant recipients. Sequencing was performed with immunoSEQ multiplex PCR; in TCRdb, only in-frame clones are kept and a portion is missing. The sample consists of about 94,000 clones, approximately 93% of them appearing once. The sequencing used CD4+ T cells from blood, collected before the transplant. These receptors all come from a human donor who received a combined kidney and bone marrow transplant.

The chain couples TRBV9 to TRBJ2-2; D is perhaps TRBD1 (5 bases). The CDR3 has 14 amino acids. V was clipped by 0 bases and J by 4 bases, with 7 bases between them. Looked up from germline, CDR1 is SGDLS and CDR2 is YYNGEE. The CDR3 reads CASSVVGLTGELFF. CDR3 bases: TGTGCCAGCAGCGTAGTGGGGCTCACCGGGGAGCTGTTTTTT.

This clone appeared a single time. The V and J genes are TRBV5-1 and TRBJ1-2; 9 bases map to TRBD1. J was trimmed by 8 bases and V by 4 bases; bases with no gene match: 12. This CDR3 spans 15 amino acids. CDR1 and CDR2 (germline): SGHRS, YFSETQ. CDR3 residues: CASSPWTGENEGYTF. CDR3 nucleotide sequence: TGCGCCAGCAGCCCCTGGACAGGGGAGAATGAAGGCTACACCTTC.

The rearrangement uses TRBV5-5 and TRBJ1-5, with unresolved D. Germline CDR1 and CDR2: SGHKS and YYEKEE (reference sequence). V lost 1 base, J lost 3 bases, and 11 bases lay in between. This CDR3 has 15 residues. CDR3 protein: CASSLQTYPNQPQHF. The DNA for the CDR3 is TGTGCCAGCAGCTTGCAAACCTACCCCAATCAGCCCCAGCATTTT. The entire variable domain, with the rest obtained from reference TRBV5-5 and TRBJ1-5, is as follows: DAGVTQSPTHLIKTRGQQVTLRCSPISGHKSVSWYQQVLGQGPQFIFQYYEKEERGRGNFPDRFSARQFPNYSSELNVNALLLGDSALYLCASSLQTYPNQPQHFGDGTRLSIL.

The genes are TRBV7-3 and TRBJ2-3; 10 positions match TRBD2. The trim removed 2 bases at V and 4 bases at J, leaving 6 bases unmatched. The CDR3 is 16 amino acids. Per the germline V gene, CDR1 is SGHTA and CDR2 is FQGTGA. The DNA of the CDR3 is TGTGCCAGCAGCTTAGGGGCTAGCGGGAGCTCAGATACGCAGTATTTT. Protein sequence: CASSLGASGSSDTQYF.

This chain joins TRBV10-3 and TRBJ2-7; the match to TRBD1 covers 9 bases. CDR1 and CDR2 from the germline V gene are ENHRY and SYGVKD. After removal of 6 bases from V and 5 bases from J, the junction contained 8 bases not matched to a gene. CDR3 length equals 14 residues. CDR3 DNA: TGTGCCATCAGCCCCGGGACAGGGACCAACGAGCAGTACTTC. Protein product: CAISPGTGTNEQYF.

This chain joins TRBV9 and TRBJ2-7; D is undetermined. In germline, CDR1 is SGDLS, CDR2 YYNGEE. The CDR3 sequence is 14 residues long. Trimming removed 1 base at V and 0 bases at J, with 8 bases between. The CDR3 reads CASSVTRSSYEQYF. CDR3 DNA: TGTGCCAGCAGCGTAACGCGGAGCTCCTACGAGCAGTACTTC.

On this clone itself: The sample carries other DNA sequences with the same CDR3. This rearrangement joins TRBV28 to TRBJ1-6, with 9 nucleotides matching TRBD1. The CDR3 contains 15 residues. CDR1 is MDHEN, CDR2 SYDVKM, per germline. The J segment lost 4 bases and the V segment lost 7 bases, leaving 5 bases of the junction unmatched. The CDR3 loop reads CASMLTGGYNSPLHF. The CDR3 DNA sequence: TGTGCCAGCATGCTGACAGGGGGTTATAATTCACCCCTCCACTTT.

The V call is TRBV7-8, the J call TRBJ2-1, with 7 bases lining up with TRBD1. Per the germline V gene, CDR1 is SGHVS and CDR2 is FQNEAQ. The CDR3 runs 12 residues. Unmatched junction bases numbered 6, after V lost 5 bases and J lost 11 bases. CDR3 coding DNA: TGTGCCAGCAGCCAACGGACAGGTAAGCAGTTCTTC. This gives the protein CASSQRTGKQFF. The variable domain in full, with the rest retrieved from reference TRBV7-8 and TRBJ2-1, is GAGVSQSPRYKVAKRGQDVALRCDPISGHVSLFWYQQALGQGPEFLTYFQNEAQLDKSGLPSDRFFAERPEGSVSTLKIQRTQQEDSAVYLCASSQRTGKQFFGPGTRLTVL.

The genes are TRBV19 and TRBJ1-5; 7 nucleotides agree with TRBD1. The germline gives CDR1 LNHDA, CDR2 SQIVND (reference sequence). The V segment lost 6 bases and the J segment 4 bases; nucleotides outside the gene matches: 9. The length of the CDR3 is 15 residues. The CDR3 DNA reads TGTGCCAGTAGAAGGGACAGTGGGGGGAATCAGCCCCAGCATTTT. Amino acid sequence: CASRRDSGGNQPQHF.

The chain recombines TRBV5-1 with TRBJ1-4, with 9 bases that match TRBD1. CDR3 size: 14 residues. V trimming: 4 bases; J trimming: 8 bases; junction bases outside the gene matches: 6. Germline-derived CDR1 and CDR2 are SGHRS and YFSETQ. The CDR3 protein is CASSLQGAGEKLFF. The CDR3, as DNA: TGCGCCAGCAGCCTACAGGGGGCTGGGGAAAAACTGTTTTTT.

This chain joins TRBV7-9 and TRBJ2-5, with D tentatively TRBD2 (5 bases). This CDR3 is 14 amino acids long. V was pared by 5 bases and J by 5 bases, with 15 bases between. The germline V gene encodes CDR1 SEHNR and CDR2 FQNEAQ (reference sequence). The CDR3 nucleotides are TGTGCCAGCAGCGCCGGGATCAGTGGGGAGACCCAGTACTTC. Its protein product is CASSAGISGETQYF.

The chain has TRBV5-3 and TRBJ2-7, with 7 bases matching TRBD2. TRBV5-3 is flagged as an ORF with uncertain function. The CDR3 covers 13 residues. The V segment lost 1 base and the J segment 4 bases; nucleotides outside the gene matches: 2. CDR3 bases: TGTGCCAGAAGCTTGACTAGCGCGTACGAGCAGTACTTC. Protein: CARSLTSAYEQYF.

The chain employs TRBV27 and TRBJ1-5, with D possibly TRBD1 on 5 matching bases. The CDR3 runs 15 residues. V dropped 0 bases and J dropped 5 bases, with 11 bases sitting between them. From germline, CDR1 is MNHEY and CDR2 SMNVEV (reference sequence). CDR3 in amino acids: CASSLSAGDDQPQHF. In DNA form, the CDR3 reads TGTGCCAGCAGTTTATCGGCGGGGGACGATCAGCCCCAGCATTTT.

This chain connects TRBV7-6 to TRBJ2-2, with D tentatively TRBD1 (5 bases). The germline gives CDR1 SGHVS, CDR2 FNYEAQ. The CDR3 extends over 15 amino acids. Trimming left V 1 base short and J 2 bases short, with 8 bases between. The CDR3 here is CASSLVGHNTGELFF. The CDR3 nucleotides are TGTGCCAGCAGCTTAGTCGGACACAACACCGGGGAGCTGTTTTTT. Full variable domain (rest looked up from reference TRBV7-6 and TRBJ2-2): GAGVSQSPRYKVTKRGQDVALRCDPISGHVSLYWYRQALGQGPEFLTYFNYEAQQDKSGLPNDRFSAERPEGSISTLTIQRTEQRDSAMYRCASSLVGHNTGELFFGEGSRLTVL.

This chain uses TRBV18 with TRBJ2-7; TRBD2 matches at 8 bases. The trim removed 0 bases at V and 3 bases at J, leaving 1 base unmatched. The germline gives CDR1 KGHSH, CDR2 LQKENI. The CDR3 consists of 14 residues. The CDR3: CASSPPGTSYEQYF. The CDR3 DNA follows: TGTGCCAGCTCACCACCTGGGACTAGCTACGAGCAGTACTTC.

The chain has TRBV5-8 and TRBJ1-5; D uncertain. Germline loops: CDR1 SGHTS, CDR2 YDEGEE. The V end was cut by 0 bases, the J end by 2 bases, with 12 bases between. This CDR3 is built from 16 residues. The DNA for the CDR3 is TGTGCCAGCAGCTTGGATCGGGGAAAGGGCAATCAGCCCCAGCATTTT. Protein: CASSLDRGKGNQPQHF.

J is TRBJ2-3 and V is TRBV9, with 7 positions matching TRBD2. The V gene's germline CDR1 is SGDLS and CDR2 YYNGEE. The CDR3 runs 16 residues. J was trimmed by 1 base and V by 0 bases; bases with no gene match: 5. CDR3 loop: CASSVASLAGTDTQYF. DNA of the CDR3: TGTGCCAGCAGCGTAGCTTCTCTAGCGGGCACAGATACGCAGTATTTT.

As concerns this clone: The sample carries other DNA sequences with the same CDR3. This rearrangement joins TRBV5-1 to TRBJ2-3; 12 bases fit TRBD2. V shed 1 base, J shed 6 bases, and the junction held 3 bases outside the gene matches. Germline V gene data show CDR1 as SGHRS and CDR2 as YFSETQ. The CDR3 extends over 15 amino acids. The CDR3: CASSLSSGGADTQYF. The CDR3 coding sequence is TGCGCCAGCAGCTTGTCTAGCGGGGGGGCTGATACGCAGTATTTT.

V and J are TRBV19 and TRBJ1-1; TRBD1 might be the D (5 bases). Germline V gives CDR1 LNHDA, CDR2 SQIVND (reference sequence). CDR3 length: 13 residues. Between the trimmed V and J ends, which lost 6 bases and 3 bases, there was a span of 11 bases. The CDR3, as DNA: TGTGCCAGTAGCCAGCGGGGACACACTGAAGCTTTCTTT. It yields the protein CASSQRGHTEAFF.

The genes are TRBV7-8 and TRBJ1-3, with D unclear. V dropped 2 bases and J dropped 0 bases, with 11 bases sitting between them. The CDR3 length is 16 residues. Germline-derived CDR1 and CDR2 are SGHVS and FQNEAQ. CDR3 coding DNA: TGTGCCAGCAGCTTATCGGCGGGTTTCTCTGGAAACACCATATATTTT. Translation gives CASSLSAGFSGNTIYF.

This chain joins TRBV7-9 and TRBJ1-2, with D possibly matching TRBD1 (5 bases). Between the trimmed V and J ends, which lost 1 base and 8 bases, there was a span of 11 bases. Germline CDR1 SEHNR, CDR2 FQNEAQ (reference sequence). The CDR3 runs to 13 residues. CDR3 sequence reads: CASSLEQAGGYTF. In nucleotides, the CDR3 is TGTGCCAGCAGCTTAGAACAGGCGGGGGGCTACACCTTC.

CDR3 DNA sequence: TGTGCCAGCAGCTTAGGACTTAGCGGTTTCTCCTACGAGCAGTACTTC. Protein product: CASSLGLSGFSYEQYF. The chain links TRBV7-2 to TRBJ2-7; perhaps TRBD2 as D (6 bases). The germline gives CDR1 SGHTA, CDR2 FQGNSA. This CDR3 is 16 amino acids long. Trimming pared 1 base from V and 0 bases from J, leaving 13 bases between.

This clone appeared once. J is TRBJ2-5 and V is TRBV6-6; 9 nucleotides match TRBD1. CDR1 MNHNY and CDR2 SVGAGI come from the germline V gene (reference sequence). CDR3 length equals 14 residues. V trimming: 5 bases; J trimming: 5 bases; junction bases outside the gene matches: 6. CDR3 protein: CASSKQGARETQYF. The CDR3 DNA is TGTGCCAGCAGTAAACAGGGGGCGAGGGAGACCCAGTACTTC.